The rows below give T cell receptor beta chains drawn from one sample of a study of control samples from healthy donors and cancer patients. Sequencing was performed with immunoSEQ multiplex PCR; in TCRdb, only in-frame clones are kept and a portion is missing. The sample includes about 83,000 clones, 90% to 95% of them seen just once. The sequenced material came from blood. These receptors originate from a man between 45 and 60 years old in good health. CDR3s include the opening cysteine and the closing phenylalanine or tryptophan. Each record gives: J gene, clone size, V gene, CDR3 length, CDR3 protein. For some rows the clone size is stated as once, few or many, or as a class when expanded; others skip it.

j_call: TRBJ1-3
clone_size: once
v_call: TRBV7-2
cdr3_length: 16
cdr3_aa: CASSLVIGRGGNTIYF

j_call: TRBJ1-2
clone_size: few
v_call: TRBV5-1
cdr3_length: 15
cdr3_aa: CASSLQEPWKYGYTF

j_call: TRBJ1-3
clone_size: -
v_call: TRBV18
cdr3_length: 16
cdr3_aa: CASSYGGPLSGNTIYF

j_call: TRBJ1-5
clone_size: -
v_call: TRBV2
cdr3_length: 14
cdr3_aa: CASRGTVSNQPQHF

j_call: TRBJ2-3
clone_size: -
v_call: TRBV3-1/TRBV3-2
cdr3_length: 15
cdr3_aa: CASSQGLASTDTQYF

j_call: TRBJ2-3
clone_size: -
v_call: TRBV9
cdr3_length: 14
cdr3_aa: CASSQGAVGDTQYF

j_call: TRBJ1-5
clone_size: once
v_call: TRBV7-2
cdr3_length: 15
cdr3_aa: CASSLGAVYGQPQHF

j_call: TRBJ1-5
clone_size: few
v_call: TRBV5-6
cdr3_length: 15
cdr3_aa: CASSLRGGGNQPQHF

j_call: TRBJ1-1
clone_size: -
v_call: TRBV6-1
cdr3_length: 13
cdr3_aa: CASSEDRNTEAFF

j_call: TRBJ1-1
clone_size: -
v_call: TRBV2
cdr3_length: 13
cdr3_aa: CASNYQRQQEAFF

j_call: TRBJ1-2
clone_size: -
v_call: TRBV6-1
cdr3_length: 14
cdr3_aa: CASSEVRGNYGYTF

j_call: TRBJ2-1
clone_size: -
v_call: TRBV27
cdr3_length: 17
cdr3_aa: CASSLFQTPSSYNEQFF

j_call: TRBJ2-7
clone_size: -
v_call: TRBV6-2/TRBV6-3
cdr3_length: 12
cdr3_aa: CASSYAAYEQYF

j_call: TRBJ1-1
clone_size: once
v_call: TRBV27
cdr3_length: 14
cdr3_aa: CASSLKFEGREAFF

j_call: TRBJ2-3
clone_size: -
v_call: TRBV5-6
cdr3_length: 11
cdr3_aa: CASSLADTQYF

j_call: TRBJ2-3
clone_size: -
v_call: TRBV5-1
cdr3_length: 15
cdr3_aa: CASQVPTGAPDTQYF

j_call: TRBJ2-3
clone_size: -
v_call: TRBV9
cdr3_length: 15
cdr3_aa: CASSLSGVSTDTQYF

j_call: TRBJ1-4
clone_size: few
v_call: TRBV18
cdr3_length: 15
cdr3_aa: CASSQVRTQGEKLFF

j_call: TRBJ2-7
clone_size: -
v_call: TRBV14
cdr3_length: 15
cdr3_aa: CASSHYDRAFYEQYF

j_call: TRBJ2-7
clone_size: once
v_call: TRBV5-6
cdr3_length: 12
cdr3_aa: CASSRGKTTGYF

j_call: TRBJ1-5
clone_size: many
v_call: TRBV4-1
cdr3_length: 18
cdr3_aa: CASSQAHNPGGPWQPQHF

j_call: TRBJ1-1
clone_size: -
v_call: TRBV2
cdr3_length: 15
cdr3_aa: CASSGIGRGNTEAFF

j_call: TRBJ1-5
clone_size: once
v_call: TRBV15
cdr3_length: 16
cdr3_aa: CATSGTGTGTEKPQHF

j_call: TRBJ2-1
clone_size: once
v_call: TRBV5-1
cdr3_length: 11
cdr3_aa: CASIWGDRQFF

j_call: TRBJ1-1
clone_size: -
v_call: TRBV5-1
cdr3_length: 14
cdr3_aa: CASRLGQSNTEAFF

j_call: TRBJ2-2
clone_size: -
v_call: TRBV24-1
cdr3_length: 11
cdr3_aa: CATLIGGELFF

j_call: TRBJ1-1
clone_size: -
v_call: TRBV6-5
cdr3_length: 15
cdr3_aa: CASSLGGSWNTEAFF

j_call: TRBJ2-2
clone_size: -
v_call: TRBV5-1
cdr3_length: 15
cdr3_aa: CASSPRQGFTGELFF

j_call: TRBJ1-5
clone_size: -
v_call: TRBV7-6
cdr3_length: 16
cdr3_aa: CASSDGALRSNQPQHF

j_call: TRBJ1-2
clone_size: -
v_call: TRBV6-5
cdr3_length: 12
cdr3_aa: CASAAGAYGYTF

j_call: TRBJ1-1
clone_size: -
v_call: TRBV12-3/TRBV12-4
cdr3_length: 12
cdr3_aa: CASSLGNTEAFF

j_call: TRBJ1-2
clone_size: -
v_call: TRBV19
cdr3_length: 12
cdr3_aa: CASSRTLYGYTF

j_call: TRBJ1-5
clone_size: -
v_call: TRBV7-2
cdr3_length: 17
cdr3_aa: CASSLDVGVTVGGPQHF

j_call: TRBJ1-2
clone_size: once
v_call: TRBV29-1
cdr3_length: 11
cdr3_aa: CSVSSGDGYTF

j_call: TRBJ2-7
clone_size: -
v_call: TRBV4-1
cdr3_length: 14
cdr3_aa: CASSPDPSSYEQYF

j_call: TRBJ1-1
clone_size: -
v_call: TRBV6-5
cdr3_length: 11
cdr3_aa: CASWVNTEAFF

j_call: TRBJ1-5
clone_size: -
v_call: TRBV6-5
cdr3_length: 12
cdr3_aa: CASSLGDQPQHF

j_call: TRBJ1-1
clone_size: -
v_call: TRBV3-1/TRBV3-2
cdr3_length: 13
cdr3_aa: CASSQKSGAEAFF

j_call: TRBJ1-1
clone_size: -
v_call: TRBV7-9
cdr3_length: 13
cdr3_aa: CASSLDQNTEAFF